This T cell receptor beta chain derives from a study of T cells expressing NK-cell markers. TCRdb reprocessed the 5' RACE reads and reports one entry per CDR3 protein, with no DNA. The listing contains hundreds of thousands of distinct CDR3 sequences. There are 15 residues in the CDR3. From germline, CDR1 is LNHDA and CDR2 SQIVND (reference sequence). Sequenced material: blood T cells: a sorted CD56 or NKG2C T cell subset, CD4+ or CD8+ T cells, or bulk PBMC T cells (not recorded which). The chain couples TRBV19 to TRBJ1-1; TCRdb outputs TRBD1, but without DNA this stays unchecked. This clonotype was obtained from a woman aged 18 to 69 in good health. The CDR3: CASSITGTGDTEAFF.